The 25 T cell receptor beta chains below come from one sample, sequenced in a study of T-cell reconstitution after alpha-beta-depleted transplantation in children. Preparation of the TCRbeta library involved a method that used unique molecular identifiers. MiXCR, applied by TCRdb to the PCR reads, yields one record per CDR3 protein. The data contain 250,000 to 300,000 distinct CDR3 sequences, about 9.5% of them singletons. Source: PBMCs, taken before TCRalphabeta/CD19-depleted stem cell transplant. The origin of the receptors is a boy in the first two years of life with acute myeloid leukemia, due to receive a stem cell transplant.

This clonotype was found many times. The rearrangement uses TRBV10-3 and TRBJ1-2, with D unclear. Per germline, CDR1 ENHRY and CDR2 SYGVKD. V lost 6 bases and J lost 4, with 12 bases in between. This CDR3 comprises 13 residues. This chain's CDR3 is CAIRGGGIYGYTF. The DNA of the CDR3 is TGTGCCATCAGAGGCGGAGGGATCTATGGCTACACCTTC.

With respect to this clonotype: A much larger clone lies one base from this, so it may be a read error. V usage is TRBV7-7 and J usage is TRBJ2-5; D may be TRBD1 (6 bases). This CDR3 has 15 amino acids. CDR1 and CDR2 from the germline V gene are SSHAT and FNYEAQ (reference sequence). Here the CDR3 reads CASSLEYTKGETRYF. CDR3 nucleotide sequence: TGTGCTAGCAGCTTAGAGTACACGAAGGGGGAGACCCGGTACTTC.

This clonotype was found many times. V is TRBV7-2 and J is TRBJ2-3, with TRBD2 identical over 9 bases. This CDR3 has 16 residues. J gave up 5 bases and V 3 bases, and 9 bases lay outside the gene matches. CDR1 SGHTA and CDR2 FQGNSA come from the germline V gene. DNA of the CDR3: TGTGCCAGCAGCTTCCCAAGCGGGGGGCGACTAGATACGCAGTATTTT. Amino acids: CASSFPSGGRLDTQYF.

The sample holds a few counts of this clonotype. The chain carries TRBV4-3 and TRBJ2-1; 10 bases line up with TRBD2. The V segment lost 0 bases and the J segment 1 base; nucleotides outside the gene matches: 12. The CDR3 contains 20 residues. Germline values: CDR1 LGHNA, CDR2 YSLEER. The CDR3 nucleotides are TGCGCCAGCAGCCAAGAGTCGGGACTAGCGACCGCGGGGTCCTACAATGAGCAGTTCTTC. Its translation: CASSQESGLATAGSYNEQFF.

This clonotype has just a few counts. The rearrangement joins TRBV10-2 to TRBJ2-2; 10 bases match TRBD2. V shed 8 bases, J shed 7 bases, and the junction held 10 bases outside the gene matches. Germline V lookup: CDR1 WSHSY, CDR2 SAAADI. The CDR3 runs to 15 residues. DNA for the CDR3: TGCGCCAGCGACTATGGACTAGCGGCGGGCGGGGAGCTGTTTTTT. Translated: CASDYGLAAGGELFF.

Many counts were recorded for this clonotype. This chain links TRBV5-1 with TRBJ2-2; D is uncertain. CDR1 SGHRS and CDR2 YFSETQ come from the germline V gene. The V end lost 4 bases, the J end lost 1 base, and 8 bases lay between the germline ends. This CDR3 comprises 14 residues. CDR3 loop: CASSNTMNTGELFF. The CDR3 DNA is TGCGCCAGCAGCAACACCATGAACACCGGGGAGCTGTTTTTT.

This clonotype was seen many times. J is TRBJ2-7 and V is TRBV10-3; either TRBD1 or TRBD2 may supply D (5 bases each). Germline V gene lookup returns CDR1 ENHRY and CDR2 SYGVKD. CDR3 length equals 13 residues. Deletions cut 9 bases from V and 6 bases from J, with 18 bases between. The CDR3 DNA is TGTGCCATGGGAGAGGGGCGCCCTGGCGAGCAGTACTTC. Its protein is CAMGEGRPGEQYF.

This clonotype came up many times. The V gene is TRBV19, the J gene TRBJ1-1, with 8 bases that match TRBD1. V was clipped by 7 bases and J by 0 bases; unmatched bases: 4. The CDR3 length is 14 residues. CDR1 and CDR2 (germline): LNHDA, SQIVND (reference sequence). CDR3 nucleotides: TGTGCCAGTATTCGGACAGGGATGAACACTGAAGCTTTCTTT. It codes for CASIRTGMNTEAFF.

This clonotype was counted at least ten times. Relative to the germline gene, one junction end is altered; a read error may explain this. The genes are TRBV5-1 and TRBJ2-7; D uncertain. The V gene's germline CDR1 is SGHRS and CDR2 YFSETQ. The CDR3 contains 13 residues. Here the CDR3 DNA reads TGCGCCAGCAGCTTGGTGGGAATCTACGACCAGTACTTC. This translates into CASSLVGIYDQYF.

The chain carries TRBV12-3 or TRBV12-4 and TRBJ2-2; tentative D call: TRBD1 (5 bases). The CDR3 is 13 amino acids. Deletions cut 6 bases from V and 5 bases from J, with 10 bases between. This CDR3 reads CASSPTATGELFF. The CDR3 nucleotides are TGTGCCAGCAGCCCGACAGCAACCGGGGAGCTGTTTTTT.

This clonotype was found many times. The rearrangement joins TRBV20-1 to TRBJ2-5; TRBD1 aligns across 9 bases. Germline CDR1 DFQATT, CDR2 SNEGSKA (reference sequence). V lost 5 bases, J lost 0 bases, and 10 bases stayed unmatched. This CDR3 has 16 residues. CDR3 sequence: CSAEETGGGDQETQYF. Written as DNA, the CDR3 is TGCAGTGCTGAGGAGACAGGGGGGGGGGACCAAGAGACCCAGTACTTC.

A few counts support this clonotype. The chain employs TRBV28 and TRBJ2-1, with a possible D match to TRBD1 (5 bases). Trimming cost V 10 bases and J 3 bases, with 7 bases left between them. Germline V CDR1 and CDR2: MDHEN, SYDVKM. The CDR3 loop spans 11 amino acids. CDR3 bases: TGTGCCACCGACAGCTACAATGAGCAGTTCTTC. Protein sequence: CATDSYNEQFF.

V and J are TRBV28 and TRBJ2-5; TRBD2 agrees at 9 bases. The V segment lost 2 bases and the J segment 1 base; nucleotides outside the gene matches: 8. Germline V gives CDR1 MDHEN, CDR2 SYDVKM. The CDR3 length is 17 residues. The CDR3 loop is CASSLPLASGIQETQYF. The CDR3 nucleotides are TGTGCCAGCAGTTTACCCCTGGCTAGCGGGATCCAAGAGACCCAGTACTTC.

At least ten counts were recorded for this clonotype. J is TRBJ1-2 and V is TRBV5-1; D uncertain. The V gene's germline CDR1 is SGHRS and CDR2 YFSETQ. The length of the CDR3 is 14 residues. V was trimmed by 4 bases and J by 4 bases, leaving 14 bases between them. CDR3 in amino acids: CASSQTTKGYGYTF. The CDR3 DNA follows: TGCGCCAGCAGCCAAACCACAAAGGGCTATGGCTACACCTTC.

A few counts support this clonotype. The chain links TRBV6-4 to TRBJ1-5; D is ambiguous. Trimming cost V 4 bases and J 4 bases, with 8 bases left between them. CDR3 length: 13 residues. CDR1 MRHNA and CDR2 SNTAGT come from the germline V gene. The CDR3 coding sequence is TGTGCCAGCAGTGCCACCACAAATCAGCCCCAGCATTTT. Amino acids: CASSATTNQPQHF.

The chain has TRBV19 and TRBJ2-5; a possible D gene is TRBD2 (6 bases). CDR1 and CDR2 (germline): LNHDA, SQIVND (reference sequence). The CDR3 loop spans 13 amino acids. The V end was cut by 8 bases, the J end by 4 bases, with 14 bases between. CDR3 sequence reads: CASARGLRETQYF. In nucleotides, the CDR3 is TGTGCCAGTGCCCGGGGGTTAAGAGAGACCCAGTACTTC.

This clonotype was counted many times. The genes are TRBV5-1 and TRBJ2-7; 11 bases line up with TRBD2. CDR3 size: 16 residues. Germline V gene data show CDR1 as SGHRS and CDR2 as YFSETQ. Trimming took 4 bases from V and 2 from J; bases not matched to a gene: 8. The CDR3, as DNA: TGCGCCAGCAGCAGGGAGACTAGCGGGAAGCCCTACGAGCAGTACTTC. This translates into CASSRETSGKPYEQYF.

As concerns this clonotype: Just one base apart from a much larger clone, this may be a read error. For the CDR3, the DNA is TGCGCCAGCAGCTTGTCTACAGGAGGCTTCTACAATGAGCAGTTCTTC. It codes for CASSLSTGGFYNEQFF. The chain has TRBV5-1 and TRBJ2-1; D assignment may be TRBD1 or TRBD2 (5 bases each). Germline V CDR1 and CDR2: SGHRS, YFSETQ. V was trimmed by 1 base and J by 3 bases, leaving 14 bases between them. CDR3 length: 16 amino acids.

This clonotype was detected ten times or more. This chain uses TRBV10-3 with TRBJ2-1; 8 nucleotides line up with TRBD1. The CDR3 totals 14 residues. Per germline, CDR1 ENHRY and CDR2 SYGVKD. V gave up 6 bases and J gave up 4 bases; unmatched junction bases: 5. The CDR3 DNA is TGTGCCATCAGGGACAGGGACTCTTACAATGAGCAGTTCTTC. This translates into CAIRDRDSYNEQFF.

This clonotype occurred many times. The J gene is TRBJ1-1, the V gene TRBV4-3, with D unclear. The CDR3 runs to 18 residues. CDR1 LGHNA and CDR2 YSLEER come from the germline V gene. The germline V and J ends were trimmed by 0 bases and 1 base, with 18 bases remaining between them. The CDR3, as DNA: TGCGCCAGCAGCCAAGATCCGGGCAGTGTTTTTCGGAACACTGAAGCTTTCTTT. It specifies CASSQDPGSVFRNTEAFF.

This chain connects TRBV9 to TRBJ2-4, with 8 bases aligning to TRBD2. The CDR3 is 15 amino acids. Germline V gives CDR1 SGDLS, CDR2 YYNGEE. V lost 0 bases to trimming and J lost 3 bases; unmatched junction nucleotides: 2. The CDR3 is CASSVGSGIKNIQYF. The CDR3, as DNA: TGTGCCAGCAGCGTAGGTAGCGGGATCAAAAACATTCAGTACTTC.

At least ten counts were recorded for this clonotype. The chain carries TRBV7-9 and TRBJ2-7, with D uncertain. CDR1 and CDR2 (germline): SEHNR, FQNEAQ (reference sequence). This CDR3 contains 12 residues. Trimming cost V 0 bases and J 7 bases, with 7 bases left between them. The CDR3 coding sequence is TGTGCCAGCAGCTTAGCCCAAGGGGAGCAGTACTTC. Amino acids: CASSLAQGEQYF.

This clonotype was counted many times. The chain recombines TRBV7-9 with TRBJ2-5; D is undetermined. Trimming shortened V by 3 bases and J by 1 base, and 15 bases separated the two germline ends. The CDR3 covers 16 residues. Per the germline V gene, CDR1 is SEHNR and CDR2 is FQNEAQ (reference sequence). The CDR3 region has the DNA TGTGCCAGCAGCTTGATGGACGGCGGTTCCCAAGAGACCCAGTACTTC. It is translated as CASSLMDGGSQETQYF.

This clonotype was picked up many times. The chain uses TRBV12-5 and TRBJ1-1; D not certain. This CDR3 is built from 13 residues. V was pared by 3 bases and J by 3 bases, with 8 bases between. The germline V gene has CDR1 LGHNT and CDR2 FRNRAP. CDR3 residues: CASGLGWDTEAFF. CDR3 nucleotides: TGTGCTAGTGGTTTAGGGTGGGACACTGAAGCTTTCTTT.

This clonotype was found many times. A junction end diverges from the germline sequence, so it may reflect a read error. The V call is TRBV28, the J call TRBJ2-1; 7 bases are shared with TRBD2. The CDR3 has 15 residues. Germline CDR1 is MDHEN and CDR2 is SYDVKM. The CDR3 coding sequence is TGTGCCAGCAGCACAGCGGGACCCCCCTACAATGAGCGGTTCTTC. It yields the protein CASSTAGPPYNERFF.